These 23 T cell receptor beta chains came from one sample sequenced in a study of shared clonotypes between healthy human individuals. Produced via immunoSEQ multiplex PCR; TCRdb's table is partial and in-frame only. The sample comprises approximately 400,000 clones, about 96% of which are singletons, and about 0.32% rests with the top ten. The specimen was memory CD8+ T cells sorted from blood. Indicated subset: CD45RO+ cells pooled with CCR7-negative TemRA cells. Every receptor here comes from a man aged 25 to 40 in good health.

The rearrangement links TRBV13 to TRBJ2-1; D is possibly TRBD1 (6 bases). Between the trimmed V and J ends, which lost 4 bases and 10 bases, there was a span of 11 bases. The CDR3 length is 12 residues. Germline V gives CDR1 PRHDT, CDR2 FYEKMQ (reference sequence). The CDR3 region has the DNA TGTGCCAGCAGCTCACCGGGACACGAGCAGTTCTTC. Protein product: CASSSPGHEQFF.

V is TRBV4-1 and J is TRBJ2-3; D possibly corresponds to TRBD1 (5 bases). The CDR3 is 14 amino acids. CDR1 and CDR2 (germline): MGHRA, YSYEKL. V was shortened by 7 bases and J by 3 bases, with 14 bases between the two germline ends. The CDR3 loop reads CASTDWGSTDTQYF. Written as DNA, the CDR3 is TGCGCCAGCACCGACTGGGGCTCGACAGATACGCAGTATTTT.

A single count supports this clone. The DNA of the CDR3 is TGTGCCAGCAGTTTATTACGGGGCTCTGGAAACACCATATATTTT. This sequence encodes CASSLLRGSGNTIYF. The chain uses TRBV28 and TRBJ1-3, with D unresolved. CDR1 and CDR2 (germline): MDHEN, SYDVKM. This CDR3 comprises 15 residues. Trimming pared 1 base from V and 0 bases from J, leaving 7 bases between.

The V call is TRBV28, the J call TRBJ2-1; D possibly matches TRBD1 or TRBD2 (6 bases each). This CDR3 region has 14 residues. Germline V gene lookup returns CDR1 MDHEN and CDR2 SYDVKM. Trimming stripped 5 bases from V and 8 bases from J, with 16 bases between. The CDR3 loop reads CASSPQGLGHEQFF. The CDR3 DNA reads as TGTGCCAGCAGTCCACAGGGACTGGGCCATGAGCAGTTCTTC.

The rearrangement links TRBV28 to TRBJ1-2; no definite D call. The V end lost 5 bases, the J end lost 14 bases, and 18 bases lay between the germline ends. The CDR3 runs to 12 residues. Germline CDR1 MDHEN, CDR2 SYDVKM. The CDR3: CASSVRAEVLTF. For the CDR3, the DNA is TGTGCCAGCAGTGTCCGGGCCGAGGTTCTTACCTTC.

The chain is built from TRBV7-9 and TRBJ2-1; D is uncertain. The CDR3 length is 11 residues. Trimming took off 6 bases at V and 3 bases at J, with 3 bases between the two ends. Germline values: CDR1 SEHNR, CDR2 FQNEAQ (reference sequence). CDR3: CASRYYNEQFF. In nucleotides, the CDR3 is TGTGCCAGCAGGTACTACAATGAGCAGTTCTTC.

As DNA, the CDR3 is TGTGCCAGCAGAATACAGGGGGTGAACACTGAAGCTTTCTTT. This encodes CASRIQGVNTEAFF. The chain combines TRBV6-6 with TRBJ1-1; 8 bases fit TRBD1. CDR3 length equals 14 residues. CDR1 is MNHNY, CDR2 SVGAGI, per germline (reference sequence). Trimming cost V 6 bases and J 0 bases; bases outside gene matches: 3.

The chain employs TRBV5-1 and TRBJ1-5, with no clear D. The CDR3 contains 13 residues. V lost 0 bases and J lost 3, with 4 bases in between. Per the germline V gene, CDR1 is SGHRS and CDR2 is YFSETQ. CDR3 sequence reads: CASSLGFNQPQHF. The DNA of the CDR3 is TGCGCCAGCAGCTTGGGTTTCAATCAGCCCCAGCATTTT.

This CDR3 reads CASSLKFRGIYGYTF. The CDR3 nucleotides are TGTGCCAGCAGTTTGAAGTTTCGGGGGATCTATGGCTACACCTTC. The chain is built from TRBV27 and TRBJ1-2; TRBD1 is a possible D gene (5 bases). Germline assignment: CDR1 MNHEY and CDR2 SMNVEV (reference sequence). The CDR3 covers 15 residues. V lost 3 bases, J lost 4 bases, and 15 bases lay in between.

Turning to this clone: A junction boundary mismatches the germline segment, possibly from a read error. V usage is TRBV30 and J usage is TRBJ2-7; 14 bases match TRBD2. Per the germline V gene, CDR1 is GTSNPN and CDR2 is SVGIG (reference sequence). The CDR3 has 14 amino acids. The CDR3, as DNA: TGTGCCTGGAGTGTGGGGGGACTAGCGGGAGTCGTGAACTTC. This codes for CAWSVGGLAGVVNF. The full variable domain, its missing parts supplied by reference TRBV30 and TRBJ2-7, is SQTIHQWPATLVQPVGSPLSLECTVEGTSNPNLYWYRQAAGRGLQLLFYSVGIGQISSEVPQNLSASRPQDRQFILSSKKLLLSDSGFYLCAWSVGGLAGVVNFGPGTRLTVT.

This clone showed up just once. V usage is TRBV12-5 and J usage is TRBJ2-7; the D gene could be TRBD1 or TRBD2 (5 bases each). The CDR3 loop spans 13 amino acids. Deletions cut 7 bases from V and 6 bases from J, with 16 bases between. Germline CDR1 LGHNT, CDR2 FRNRAP. The CDR3 coding sequence is TGTGCTAGTGCCCGGGACCTACGGGGCGAGCAGTACTTC. As protein: CASARDLRGEQYF.

This chain connects TRBV19 to TRBJ1-2; 7 bases align to TRBD1. This CDR3 is built from 15 residues. After removal of 3 bases from V and 1 base from J, the junction contained 5 bases not matched to a gene. CDR1 and CDR2 (germline): LNHDA, SQIVND (reference sequence). For the CDR3, the DNA is TGTGCCAGTAGTATTCCGGGACAGATTAACTATGGCTACACCTTC. Amino acids: CASSIPGQINYGYTF.

This chain uses TRBV21-1 with TRBJ2-2. TRBV21-1 is given as a pseudogene. The CDR3 has 17 amino acids. Here the CDR3 DNA reads TGTGCCAGCAGCAAAGGGGCGGACCAACCGAACACCGGGGAGCTGTTTTTT. This encodes CASSKGADQPNTGELFF.

J is TRBJ2-1 and V is TRBV7-9; 10 nucleotides match TRBD2. CDR3 length: 16 amino acids. Germline values: CDR1 SEHNR, CDR2 FQNEAQ (reference sequence). The V gene end was trimmed by 2 bases and the J gene end by 4 bases; junction bases not matched to a gene: 5. The CDR3 sequence: CASSLLAGEGYNEQFF. CDR3 nucleotide sequence: TGTGCCAGCAGCTTACTAGCGGGAGAAGGTTACAATGAGCAGTTCTTC.

The chain has TRBV7-2 and TRBJ2-7; the match to TRBD2 covers 8 bases. The CDR3 is 16 residues long. Germline CDR1 is SGHTA and CDR2 is FQGNSA. Trimming removed 1 base from V and 1 base from J; junction bases left unmatched: 6. The CDR3 sequence: CASSLVSGSSSYEQYF. CDR3 nucleotides: TGTGCCAGCAGCTTAGTGAGCGGGAGTTCATCCTACGAGCAGTACTTC.

The CDR3 DNA reads as TGCAGCCTAGGACAGAATGAGCAGTTCTTC. The encoded protein is CSLGQNEQFF. The chain combines TRBV20-1 with TRBJ2-1, with D possibly matching TRBD1 (6 bases). The germline V gene encodes CDR1 DFQATT and CDR2 SNEGSKA (reference sequence). The CDR3 spans 10 residues.

The chain links TRBV6-1 to TRBJ2-5, with 16 bases aligning to TRBD2. Germline CDR1 reads MNHNS; CDR2 reads SASEGT. V trimming: 8 bases; J trimming: 4 bases; junction bases outside the gene matches: 4. The CDR3 sequence is 15 residues long. Written as DNA, the CDR3 is TGTGCCAGCTGGGGACTAGCGGGAGGGTCAGAGACCCAGTACTTC. This translates into CASWGLAGGSETQYF.

The chain has TRBV4-1 and TRBJ2-7; TRBD2 matches 9 bases. Germline V lookup: CDR1 MGHRA, CDR2 YSYEKL. This CDR3 spans 16 amino acids. Unmatched junction bases numbered 6, after V lost 1 base and J lost 2 bases. CDR3 region: CASSQVASGTPYEQYF. Here the CDR3 DNA reads TGCGCCAGCAGCCAAGTTGCTAGCGGGACCCCCTACGAGCAGTACTTC.

Regarding this clone: At the DNA level, this CDR3 is encoded by other sequences in the same sample as well. CDR3 DNA sequence: TGCGCCAGCAGCTTGGGGGGAAGCAATCAGCCCCAGCATTTT. The encoded protein is CASSLGGSNQPQHF. V and J are TRBV5-1 and TRBJ1-5; D ambiguous. V lost 0 bases and J lost 1, with 5 bases in between. In germline, CDR1 is SGHRS, CDR2 YFSETQ. The CDR3 consists of 14 residues.

The genes are TRBV11-2 and TRBJ2-1, with 7 positions matching TRBD2. V gave up 5 bases and J gave up 4 bases; unmatched junction bases: 8. Germline V gives CDR1 SGHAT, CDR2 FQNNGV. The CDR3 consists of 15 residues. The CDR3 DNA reads as TGTGCCAGCAGCCCCGCCGGAGCGGGATACAATGAGCAGTTCTTC. Translating it yields CASSPAGAGYNEQFF.

The gene calls are TRBV30 and TRBJ2-7; TRBD1 aligns across 11 bases. This CDR3 has 14 residues. V shed 2 bases and J 6 bases; nucleotides not matched to a gene: 6. Per the germline V gene, CDR1 is GTSNPN and CDR2 is SVGIG (reference sequence). CDR3 in amino acids: CAWSPGTGGGEQYF. In DNA, the CDR3 is TGTGCCTGGAGTCCCGGGACAGGGGGGGGCGAGCAGTACTTC.

This chain joins TRBV7-2 and TRBJ2-7, with 8 bases matching TRBD2. J lost 6 bases, V lost 2 bases, and 9 bases had no gene match. Per the germline V gene, CDR1 is SGHTA and CDR2 is FQGNSA. This CDR3 is 15 amino acids long. The CDR3 bases are TGTGCCAGCAGCTTATTGGCAGTAGCGGGAAGCGAGCAGTACTTC. It translates to CASSLLAVAGSEQYF.

This chain connects TRBV7-2 to TRBJ2-1; D possibly corresponds to TRBD2 (5 bases). The CDR3 runs to 13 residues. In germline, CDR1 is SGHTA, CDR2 FQGNSA. Trimming left V 5 bases short and J 6 bases short, with 11 bases between. CDR3 DNA: TGTGCCAGCAGCCCGGACTGGCTCAATGAGCAGTTCTTC. This gives the protein CASSPDWLNEQFF.